The 14 T cell receptor beta chains reported below all come from one sample, sequenced in a study of T cell responses to AZD1222 COVID-19 vaccine. Profiled with immunoSEQ multiplex PCR; TCRdb holds only in-frame clones, not every one. This table has some 130,000 clones, approximately 88% appearing once. Sample: peripheral blood, taken on day 0 of AZD1222 vaccination. These receptors all come from an adult in good health.

This clone appeared a few times. CDR3 region: CASSLLSGDGPQHF. CDR3 nucleotide sequence: TGTGCCAGCAGCCTACTGTCCGGTGATGGGCCCCAGCATTTT. The chain employs TRBV9 and TRBJ1-5; D not resolved. Germline CDR1 SGDLS, CDR2 YYNGEE. Trimming took off 4 bases at V and 9 bases at J, with 17 bases between the two ends. The CDR3 spans 14 residues.

The chain has TRBV6-5 and TRBJ1-3; TRBD1 agrees at 8 bases. Germline CDR1 and CDR2: MNHEY and SVGAGI. The CDR3 covers 14 residues. V was clipped by 7 bases and J by 4 bases; unmatched bases: 6. The DNA for the CDR3 is TGTGCCAGCACCCCAGGGGGCTCGGGAAACACCATATATTTT. It yields the protein CASTPGGSGNTIYF.

As DNA, the CDR3 is TGTGCCACACAGGGTTCTAAGGGCACTGAAGCTTTCTTT. This encodes CATQGSKGTEAFF. The V gene is TRBV10-3, the J gene TRBJ1-1; D might be TRBD1 (6 bases). The germline V gene has CDR1 ENHRY and CDR2 SYGVKD. Trimming took off 10 bases at V and 4 bases at J, with 16 bases between the two ends. CDR3 length: 13 amino acids.

J is TRBJ1-5 and V is TRBV13; D is unclear. Trimming shortened V by 3 bases and J by 8 bases, and 11 bases separated the two germline ends. The CDR3 covers 13 residues. Germline V gene sequence: CDR1 PRHDT, CDR2 FYEKMQ (reference sequence). The CDR3 DNA sequence: TGTGCCAGCAGCTTTAGAGGGTATGAGCCCCAGCATTTT. Protein product: CASSFRGYEPQHF.

V and J are TRBV4-2 and TRBJ2-7; TRBD1 matches 7 bases. This CDR3 spans 15 amino acids. With V trimmed by 1 base and J by 4 bases, 7 bases remained unmatched. Germline CDR1 reads LGHNA; CDR2 reads YNFKEQ. The CDR3 bases are TGTGCCAGCAGCCAAGGTATAGGGGGCGGATACGAGCAGTACTTC. Its translation is CASSQGIGGGYEQYF.

The CDR3 spells CASSSTSVTDTQYF. In nucleotides, the CDR3 is TGTGCCAGCAGCTCTACCTCAGTGACAGATACGCAGTATTTT. The rearrangement links TRBV7-2 to TRBJ2-3; unclear D gene. Trimming stripped 4 bases from V and 3 bases from J, with 11 bases between. Germline V CDR1 and CDR2: SGHTA, FQGNSA. The CDR3 has 14 residues. Based on the CDR3 plus reference TRBV7-2 and TRBJ2-3, the full variable domain is GAGVSQSPSNKVTEKGKDVELRCDPISGHTALYWYRQSLGQGLEFLIYFQGNSAPDKSGLPSDRFSAERTGGSVSTLTIQRTQQEDSAVYLCASSSTSVTDTQYFGPGTRLTVL.

In the case of this clone: This CDR3 is also generated by other DNA sequences in the sample. The J gene is TRBJ2-1, the V gene TRBV12-3 or TRBV12-4; a possible D gene is TRBD1 (5 bases). With 6 bases removed from V and 10 bases from J, the gap between germline ends came to 10 bases. This CDR3 has 11 residues. DNA for the CDR3: TGTGCCAGCAGCCTAGACAGCGAGCAGTTCTTC. This encodes CASSLDSEQFF.

The chain has TRBV4-1 and TRBJ2-2; D not certain. Germline lookup yields CDR1 MGHRA and CDR2 YSYEKL. The CDR3 is 15 residues long. Trimming shortened V by 3 bases and J by 6 bases, and 14 bases separated the two germline ends. CDR3 sequence: CASSHGLRTPGELFF. The CDR3 nucleotides are TGCGCCAGCAGCCACGGTCTCAGAACACCCGGGGAGCTGTTTTTT.

The J gene is TRBJ2-7, the V gene TRBV19, with 7 bases matching TRBD1. CDR3 length equals 15 residues. Losses at the gene ends were 5 bases for V and 6 bases for J; bases not matched to a gene: 13. Germline V gene sequence: CDR1 LNHDA, CDR2 SQIVND (reference sequence). CDR3 residues: CASSASGTALAEQYF. For the CDR3, the DNA is TGTGCCAGTAGTGCCTCCGGGACAGCCCTTGCCGAGCAGTACTTC.

V usage is TRBV29-1 and J usage is TRBJ1-2; 7 bases match TRBD1. The CDR3 is 15 residues long. The J segment lost 4 bases and the V segment lost 0 bases, leaving 8 bases of the junction unmatched. The germline V gene encodes CDR1 SQVTM and CDR2 ANQGSEA. The CDR3 nucleotides read TGCAGCGTTGAAGATCCAGACAGGGATTTCTATGGCTACACCTTC. Protein product: CSVEDPDRDFYGYTF.

This clone has just one count. The V call is TRBV7-9, the J call TRBJ2-7; TRBD2 is a possible D gene (6 bases). Germline V gene data show CDR1 as SEHNR and CDR2 as FQNEAQ (reference sequence). The CDR3 contains 16 residues. V was cut by 4 bases and J by 5 bases, with 21 bases left in between. This CDR3 reads CASSWTRGFLGDEQYF. In nucleotides, the CDR3 is TGTGCCAGCAGCTGGACGCGGGGCTTCCTGGGGGACGAGCAGTACTTC. The full variable domain, rest sourced from reference TRBV7-9 and TRBJ2-7, is DTGVSQNPRHKITKRGQNVTFRCDPISEHNRLYWYRQTLGQGPEFLTYFQNEAQLEKSRLLSDRFSAERPKGSFSTLEIQRTEQGDSAMYLCASSWTRGFLGDEQYFGPGTRLTVT.

The V call is TRBV7-6, the J call TRBJ2-7, with unresolved D. CDR3 size: 14 residues. The germline CDR1 and CDR2 sequences are SGHVS and FNYEAQ. The V end was cut by 4 bases, the J end by 0 bases, with 10 bases between. The CDR3 here is CASSSFESSYEQYF. CDR3 bases: TGTGCCAGCAGCTCATTCGAGTCCTCCTACGAGCAGTACTTC.

The rearrangement links TRBV10-2 to TRBJ2-2; the match to TRBD1 covers 8 bases. Germline V gene lookup returns CDR1 WSHSY and CDR2 SAAADI. With V trimmed by 6 bases and J by 4 bases, 4 bases remained unmatched. The CDR3 consists of 14 residues. CDR3 in amino acids: CASRTGESTGELFF. The CDR3 DNA reads TGCGCCAGCAGGACAGGGGAGAGCACCGGGGAGCTGTTTTTT.

The V gene is TRBV19, the J gene TRBJ2-7; 10 nucleotides agree with TRBD1. The CDR3 spans 14 residues. The V gene's germline CDR1 is LNHDA and CDR2 SQIVND (reference sequence). V gave up 6 bases and J gave up 3 bases; unmatched junction bases: 5. The CDR3 loop is CASSTGTGVYEQYF. CDR3 sequence (DNA): TGTGCCAGTAGCACCGGGACAGGGGTCTACGAGCAGTACTTC.